Each of the 27 T cell receptor beta chains below was sequenced from the same sample in a study of radiation and T cells in renal cell carcinoma. Indicated time point: blood 2 weeks post-SBRT. Treatment described: 15 Gy SBRT to primary tumor, nephrectomy 4 weeks later. Measured with immunoSEQ multiplex PCR; TCRdb has only the in-frame clones, and not every one. The table includes 120,000 or so clones, around 80% detected once. This specimen was blood, taken from a patient whose treatment included radiotherapy and nephrectomy. The receptors originated from a man aged 50 to 60 with renal cell carcinoma.

The rearrangement links TRBV6-6 to TRBJ1-1; D remains unclear. The CDR3 extends over 14 amino acids. From germline, CDR1 is MNHNY and CDR2 SVGAGI (reference sequence). V was trimmed by 5 bases and J by 1 base, leaving 11 bases between them. This CDR3 is CASSQEAGNTEAFF. The DNA for the CDR3 is TGTGCCAGCAGTCAAGAGGCGGGGAACACTGAAGCTTTCTTT.

V and J are TRBV6-1 and TRBJ2-7; 8 bases are shared with TRBD1. This CDR3 comprises 17 residues. With 2 bases clipped from V and 5 bases from J, the junction kept 14 bases outside the gene matches. In germline, CDR1 is MNHNS, CDR2 SASEGT. CDR3 sequence reads: CASSETLLGTGRNEQYF. In DNA, the CDR3 is TGTGCCAGCAGTGAAACCCTATTAGGGACAGGTAGGAACGAGCAGTACTTC.

The chain carries TRBV11-2 and TRBJ2-7; no clear D gene. This CDR3 spans 15 amino acids. Trimming removed 0 bases from V and 4 bases from J, with 13 bases in between. The germline CDR1 and CDR2 sequences are SGHAT and FQNNGV. This CDR3 reads CASSLELDRVYEQYF. DNA for the CDR3: TGTGCCAGCAGCTTAGAGCTGGACCGAGTTTACGAGCAGTACTTC.

This clone appeared a few times. V gene TRBV29-1 combines with J gene TRBJ1-1; D not resolved. The V end was cut by 6 bases, the J end by 4 bases, with 15 bases between. Germline V gene sequence: CDR1 SQVTM, CDR2 ANQGSEA. The CDR3 has 13 residues. DNA of the CDR3: TGCAGCGTGACTAGACATGGTAGCACTGAAGCTTTCTTT. It codes for CSVTRHGSTEAFF.

V gene TRBV18 combines with J gene TRBJ1-6; D perhaps matches TRBD1 (6 bases). This CDR3 has 14 residues. V dropped 5 bases and J dropped 13 bases, with 18 bases sitting between them. The germline V gene encodes CDR1 KGHSH and CDR2 LQKENI. CDR3 region: CASSGDTGLGPLHF. In DNA, the CDR3 is TGTGCCAGCTCAGGGGACACGGGATTGGGCCCCCTCCACTTT. The entire variable domain, with the rest obtained from reference TRBV18 and TRBJ1-6, is as follows: NAGVMQNPRHLVRRRGQEARLRCSPMKGHSHVYWYRQLPEEGLKFMVYLQKENIIDESGMPKERFSAEFPKEGPSILRIQQVVRGDSAAYFCASSGDTGLGPLHFGNGTRLTVT.

The rearrangement uses TRBV5-4 and TRBJ2-2; maybe TRBD2 (7 bases). The CDR3 runs to 14 residues. Germline CDR1 reads SGHNT; CDR2 reads YYREEE (reference sequence). V dropped 1 base and J dropped 6 bases, with 10 bases sitting between them. The CDR3 DNA is TGTGCCAGCAGCTTGCAAGGGGGGGCCGGGGAGCTGTTTTTT. Translated, it gives CASSLQGGAGELFF.

This clone was seen only once. The junction and the germline gene differ at one end; a read error may be behind it. The J gene is TRBJ2-5, the V gene TRBV7-6, with 12 bases lining up with TRBD2. The CDR3 spans 16 residues. Germline V gives CDR1 SGHVS, CDR2 FNYEAQ. The CDR3 region has the DNA TGTGCCAGCAGCCTAGCGGGAGGGCCGGGCAAAGAGACCCAGTACTTC. Translation gives CASSLAGGPGKETQYF.

This chain joins TRBV21-1 and TRBJ2-7; the table's D gene call, TRBD2, was not cross checked with the DNA. TRBV21-1 is designated a pseudogene. The length of the CDR3 is 14 residues. The CDR3 DNA reads as TGTGCCAGCAGCAAGGCTCGACTCAACTACGAGCAGTACTTC. This sequence encodes CASSKARLNYEQYF.

The chain links TRBV7-6 to TRBJ2-7, with 9 bases matching TRBD1. CDR3 length: 14 residues. Germline loops: CDR1 SGHVS, CDR2 FNYEAQ. The V gene end was trimmed by 5 bases and the J gene end by 5 bases; junction bases not matched to a gene: 7. The CDR3 DNA is TGTGCCAGCAGCCCCGGGACAGGGTACGACGAGCAGTACTTC. Encoded protein: CASSPGTGYDEQYF.

The chain links TRBV2 to TRBJ2-7; a weak D match, TRBD2 (5 bases). This CDR3 is built from 10 residues. The germline gives CDR1 SNHLY, CDR2 FYNNEI. Trimming removed 5 bases at V and 10 bases at J, with 9 bases between. CDR3 DNA sequence: TGTGCCAGCAGTTTGGCGGGCCAGTACTTC. It codes for CASSLAGQYF.

The chain is built from TRBV6-1 and TRBJ1-5; the D gene is possibly TRBD1 (5 bases). Trimming left V 7 bases short and J 2 bases short, with 15 bases between. There are 15 residues in the CDR3. Germline CDR1 MNHNS, CDR2 SASEGT. DNA of the CDR3: TGTGCCAGCACCGTAGGGGCAGCCGGCAATCAGCCCCAGCATTTT. This gives the protein CASTVGAAGNQPQHF.

This chain uses TRBV7-9 with TRBJ1-2; D gene ambiguous. This CDR3 region has 12 residues. The germline CDR1 and CDR2 sequences are SEHNR and FQNEAQ (reference sequence). V lost 4 bases and J lost 8, with 11 bases in between. The CDR3 coding sequence is TGTGCCAGCAGCTACCAGGAGGCGGGCTACACCTTC. This codes for CASSYQEAGYTF.

This clone was seen just once. The genes are TRBV18 and TRBJ1-4; weak D call: TRBD1 (5 bases). Germline CDR1 is KGHSH and CDR2 is LQKENI. Trimming shortened V by 6 bases and J by 6 bases, and 14 bases separated the two germline ends. The CDR3 sequence is 14 residues long. The CDR3 DNA reads TGTGCCAGCTCCACGGGAAGGGGAGATGAAAAACTGTTTTTT. This codes for CASSTGRGDEKLFF.

CDR3 DNA sequence: TGCAGCGCCGCCGGGGGCGGGGGGGGCACTGAAGCTTTCTTT. This translates into CSAAGGGGGTEAFF. The chain has TRBV29-1 and TRBJ1-1; D is perhaps TRBD1 (6 bases). Germline CDR1 is SQVTM and CDR2 is ANQGSEA. Trimming stripped 7 bases from V and 4 bases from J, with 19 bases between. This CDR3 contains 14 residues.

In this sample, this clone turned up once. The chain joins TRBV9 to TRBJ2-5; the match to TRBD1 covers 7 bases. V lost 3 bases and J lost 2; bases outside the gene matches: 4. The germline V gene has CDR1 SGDLS and CDR2 YYNGEE. This CDR3 region has 14 residues. CDR3 in amino acids: CASSAADRQETQYF. CDR3 DNA sequence: TGTGCCAGCAGCGCCGCGGACAGGCAAGAGACCCAGTACTTC.

Only a few counts were recorded for this clone. V gene TRBV27 combines with J gene TRBJ2-7; tentative D call: TRBD2 (5 bases). The germline V gene has CDR1 MNHEY and CDR2 SMNVEV (reference sequence). This CDR3 has 13 residues. V lost 3 bases to trimming and J lost 0 bases, with 6 bases between them. The DNA of the CDR3 is TGTGCCAGCAGTTTCGGGGTCTCCTACGAGCAGTACTTC. It encodes CASSFGVSYEQYF.

The chain joins TRBV6-5 to TRBJ2-5; perhaps TRBD1 as D (6 bases). Germline CDR1 reads MNHEY; CDR2 reads SVGAGI. The CDR3 is 15 amino acids. V lost 4 bases and J 5 bases, leaving 17 bases between the germline ends. The CDR3 sequence is CASSSFGGLTETQYF. The CDR3 nucleotides read TGTGCCAGCAGTTCATTTGGGGGCTTAACGGAGACCCAGTACTTC.

This chain joins TRBV2 and TRBJ2-7, with a tentative D call TRBD2 (7 bases). V was cut by 7 bases and J by 3 bases, with 22 bases left in between. This CDR3 has 16 amino acids. CDR1 is SNHLY, CDR2 FYNNEI, per germline. The CDR3 bases are TGTGCCAGCATTCAGGACGAGGGGGGAGGGATCTACGAGCAGTACTTC. Translated: CASIQDEGGGIYEQYF. Drawing the rest from reference TRBV2 and TRBJ2-7, the complete variable domain is EPEVTQTPSHQVTQMGQEVILRCVPISNHLYFYWYRQILGQKVEFLVSFYNNEISEKSEIFDDQFSVERPDGSNFTLKIRSTKLEDSAMYFCASIQDEGGGIYEQYFGPGTRLTVT.

This chain uses TRBV2 with TRBJ1-2; D might be TRBD1 (6 bases). The CDR3 loop spans 14 amino acids. Per the germline V gene, CDR1 is SNHLY and CDR2 is FYNNEI. V lost 1 base to trimming and J lost 4 bases, with 10 bases between them. The CDR3 sequence: CASSEEGDAYGYTF. Written as DNA, the CDR3 is TGTGCCAGCAGTGAAGAGGGGGATGCCTATGGCTACACCTTC.

In this sample, this clone turned up a few times. The V gene is TRBV27, the J gene TRBJ2-2; the D gene is possibly TRBD1 (6 bases). V lost 2 bases, J lost 0 bases, and 10 bases lay in between. The CDR3 is 16 residues long. Germline CDR1 MNHEY, CDR2 SMNVEV (reference sequence). The CDR3 region is CASSLRGSANTGELFF. For the CDR3, the DNA is TGTGCCAGCAGTTTAAGGGGGTCAGCGAACACCGGGGAGCTGTTTTTT.

The chain couples TRBV25-1 to TRBJ1-2, with D unresolved. CDR3 length: 12 residues. The germline V gene encodes CDR1 MGHDK and CDR2 SYGVNS. The V end lost 4 bases, the J end lost 8 bases, and 11 bases lay between the germline ends. The CDR3 is CASSVSDTGYTF. CDR3 sequence (DNA): TGTGCCAGCAGTGTTAGCGACACAGGCTACACCTTC.

The chain uses TRBV10-2 and TRBJ2-2; 9 nucleotides align to TRBD2. There are 16 residues in the CDR3. V shed 7 bases, J shed 5 bases, and the junction held 11 bases outside the gene matches. CDR1 is WSHSY, CDR2 SAAADI, per germline. CDR3 amino acids: CASTSIAGVETGELFF. DNA of the CDR3: TGCGCCAGCACCTCGATAGCGGGAGTAGAAACCGGGGAGCTGTTTTTT.

Turning to this clone: Germline and junction disagree at one end, which may indicate a read error. The V gene is TRBV7-8, the J gene TRBJ1-2, with a tentative D call TRBD1 (6 bases). Germline V gene lookup returns CDR1 SGHVS and CDR2 FQNEAQ. CDR3 size: 18 residues. The CDR3 sequence is CASSLWGATRSDANNHIF. CDR3 DNA sequence: TGTGCCAGCAGCTTATGGGGGGCCACTCGATCAGACGCGAATAACCACATCTTC. Full variable domain (outside the CDR3, taken from reference TRBV7-8 and TRBJ1-2): GAGVSQSPRYKVAKRGQDVALRCDPISGHVSLFWYQQALGQGPEFLTYFQNEAQLDKSGLPSDRFFAERPEGSVSTLKIQRTQQEDSAVYLCASSLWGATRSDANNHIFGSGTRLTVV.

The chain couples TRBV7-9 to TRBJ2-5; possibly TRBD1 or TRBD2 for D (7 bases each). CDR3 length: 14 amino acids. Looked up from germline, CDR1 is SEHNR and CDR2 is FQNEAQ (reference sequence). V lost 0 bases and J lost 7, with 12 bases in between. The CDR3 is CASSLALRGGTQYF. The CDR3 DNA sequence: TGTGCCAGCAGCTTAGCTCTCAGGGGGGGGACCCAGTACTTC.

The rearrangement links TRBV7-8 to TRBJ2-1; no clear D. Germline CDR1 and CDR2: SGHVS and FQNEAQ. Deletions cut 2 bases from V and 6 bases from J, with 8 bases between. This CDR3 is 13 amino acids long. CDR3 loop: CASSLSRTNEQFF. The CDR3 DNA reads as TGTGCCAGCAGCTTAAGCAGGACCAATGAGCAGTTCTTC.

This clone was detected only once. This chain connects TRBV5-6 to TRBJ2-7, with D perhaps matching TRBD1 (6 bases). This CDR3 region has 15 residues. CDR1 and CDR2 (germline): SGHDT, YYEEEE. V was shortened by 4 bases and J by 0 bases, with 14 bases between the two germline ends. In nucleotides, the CDR3 is TGTGCCAGCAGCATTGGGGTAGGGGGCTCCTACGAGCAGTACTTC. It yields the protein CASSIGVGGSYEQYF. Full variable domain (outside the CDR3, taken from reference TRBV5-6 and TRBJ2-7): DAGVTQSPTHLIKTRGQQVTLRCSPKSGHDTVSWYQQALGQGPQFIFQYYEEEERQRGNFPDRFSGHQFPNYSSELNVNALLLGDSALYLCASSIGVGGSYEQYFGPGTRLTVT.

This chain joins TRBV7-9 and TRBJ2-1, with 9 bases identical to TRBD1. The germline V gene has CDR1 SEHNR and CDR2 FQNEAQ (reference sequence). J lost 7 bases, V lost 4 bases, and 8 bases had no gene match. This CDR3 contains 15 residues. CDR3 nucleotide sequence: TGTGCCAGCAGCTCACAGGGGGCGCGTTTAAATGAGCAGTTCTTC. It is translated as CASSSQGARLNEQFF.